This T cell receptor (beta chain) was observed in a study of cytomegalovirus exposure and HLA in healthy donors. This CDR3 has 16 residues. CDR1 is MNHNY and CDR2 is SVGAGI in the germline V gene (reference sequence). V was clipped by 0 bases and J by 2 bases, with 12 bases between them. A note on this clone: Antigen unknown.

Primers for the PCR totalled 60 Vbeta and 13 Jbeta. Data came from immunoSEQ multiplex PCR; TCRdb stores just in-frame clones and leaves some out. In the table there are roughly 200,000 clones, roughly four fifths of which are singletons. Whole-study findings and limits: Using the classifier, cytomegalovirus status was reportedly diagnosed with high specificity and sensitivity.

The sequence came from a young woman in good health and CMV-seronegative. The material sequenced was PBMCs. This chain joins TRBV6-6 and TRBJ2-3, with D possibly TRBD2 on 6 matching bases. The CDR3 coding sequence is TGTGCCAGCAGTTACTCGGCTAGCGAACCCACAGATACGCAGTATTTT. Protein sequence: CASSYSASEPTDTQYF.